The clone carrying this T cell receptor (beta chain) was counted a few times. Antigen: not known. TCRdb reprocessed the RT-PCR reads via MiXCR and lists one record per CDR3 protein. The sample includes 650,000 to 850,000 distinct CDR3 sequences, about 15% of them seen just once. The entry originates in a study of response to subunit inactivated influenza vaccine. General study results and limits: That few new T cells are recruited by each seasonal influenza vaccination was the authors' suggestion.

The CDR3 spans 13 residues. Germline CDR1 is LGHDT and CDR2 is YNNKEL (reference sequence). Trimming stripped 0 bases from V and 9 bases from J, with 6 bases between. This material consisted of PBMCs from blood, taken 14 to 15 days before vaccination. The V call is TRBV3-1, the J call TRBJ1-6; D uncertain. The TCR originated in a man aged 50 or older who received an inactivated influenza vaccine. As DNA, the CDR3 is TGTGCCAGCAGCCAAGAGCGGTTTTCACCCCTCCACTTT. It translates to CASSQERFSPLHF.